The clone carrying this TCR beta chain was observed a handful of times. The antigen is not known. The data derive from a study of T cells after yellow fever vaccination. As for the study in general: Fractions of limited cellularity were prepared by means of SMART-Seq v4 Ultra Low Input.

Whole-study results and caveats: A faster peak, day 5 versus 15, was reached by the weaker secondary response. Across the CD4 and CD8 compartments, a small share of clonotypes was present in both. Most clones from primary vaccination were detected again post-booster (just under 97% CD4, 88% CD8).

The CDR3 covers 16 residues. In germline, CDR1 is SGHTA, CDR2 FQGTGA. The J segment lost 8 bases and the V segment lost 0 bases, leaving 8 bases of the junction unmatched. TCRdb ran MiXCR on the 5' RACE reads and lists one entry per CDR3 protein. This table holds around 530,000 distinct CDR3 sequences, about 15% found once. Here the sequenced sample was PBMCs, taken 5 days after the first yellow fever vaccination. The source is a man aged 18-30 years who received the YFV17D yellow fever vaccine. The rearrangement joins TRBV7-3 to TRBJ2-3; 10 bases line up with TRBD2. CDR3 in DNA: TGTGCCAGCAGCTTAACGAGCGGGGGGGCCGGGGGTACGCAGTATTTT. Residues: CASSLTSGGAGGTQYF.